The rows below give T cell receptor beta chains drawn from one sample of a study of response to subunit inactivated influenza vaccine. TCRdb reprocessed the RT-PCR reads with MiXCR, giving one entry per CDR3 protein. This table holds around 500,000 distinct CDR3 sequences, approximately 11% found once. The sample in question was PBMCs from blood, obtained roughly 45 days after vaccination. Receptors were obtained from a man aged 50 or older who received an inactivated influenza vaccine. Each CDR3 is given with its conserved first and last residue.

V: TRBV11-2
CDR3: CASSLLTGSPYEQYF

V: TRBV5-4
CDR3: CASSRDSSGTGELFF

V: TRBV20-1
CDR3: CSASGFYNEQFF

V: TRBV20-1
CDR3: CSAREGHMNTEAFF

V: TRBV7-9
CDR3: CASSSHPGEVNQPQHF

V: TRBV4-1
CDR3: CASSQNALDTQYF

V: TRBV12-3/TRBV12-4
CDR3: CASSLGQDNEQFF

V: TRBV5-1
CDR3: CASRPTAAYEQYF

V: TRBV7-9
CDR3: CASSLPGVNTGELFF

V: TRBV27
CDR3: CASSSRPGLAGATDTQYF

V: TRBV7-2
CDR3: CASSLSSGGFETQYF

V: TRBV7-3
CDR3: CASSLNPLSLAGDNTGELFF

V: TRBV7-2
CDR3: CASPQGWSGELFF

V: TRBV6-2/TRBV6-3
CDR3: CASGVTSGNEQFF

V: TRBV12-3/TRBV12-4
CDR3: CASSRDGQGSYEQYF

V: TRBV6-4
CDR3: CPSPGPRDQPQHF

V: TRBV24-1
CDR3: CATSDWRSTRQETQYF

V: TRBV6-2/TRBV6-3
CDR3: CASSYGLAFANTGELFF

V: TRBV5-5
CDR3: CASSVGQGADYEQYF

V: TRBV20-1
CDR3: CSARVTGYSNQPQHF

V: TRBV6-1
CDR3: CASSRRTSGLYEQYF

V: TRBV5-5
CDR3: CASSNGARLAGDSPVF

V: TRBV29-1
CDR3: CSVALAGGWETQYF

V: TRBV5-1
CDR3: CASSSLTDGYTF

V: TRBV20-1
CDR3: CSAPRDLSSYEQYF

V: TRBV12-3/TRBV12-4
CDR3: CASSTGTNTDTQYF

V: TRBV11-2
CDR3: CASSSMGGNTGELFF

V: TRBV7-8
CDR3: CASSLEAGLNSPLHF

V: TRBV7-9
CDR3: CASSLSGLYGYTF

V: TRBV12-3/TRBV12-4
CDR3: CASRYPGLALYEQYF